What follows are 32 T cell receptor beta chains derived from one specimen sequenced in a study of cytomegalovirus exposure and HLA in healthy donors. The PCR contained 60 Vbeta and 13 Jbeta primers. Generated by immunoSEQ multiplex PCR, the TCRdb table keeps only in-frame clones and is missing some. This sample's clone table lists more than 65,000 clones. What was sequenced was PBMCs. The receptor source for this set is a man in his forties in good health and CMV-seronegative.

This chain connects TRBV6-1 to TRBJ1-5; 10 nucleotides line up with TRBD1. The trim removed 6 bases at V and 7 bases at J, leaving 9 bases unmatched. The CDR3 is made up of 15 amino acids. Looked up from germline, CDR1 is MNHNS and CDR2 is SASEGT. Here the CDR3 reads CASSRDRGSQQPQHF. CDR3 coding DNA: TGTGCCAGCAGCCGGGACAGGGGCTCCCAACAGCCCCAGCATTTT.

Of note for this clone: The sample carries other DNA sequences with the same CDR3. The J gene is TRBJ1-5, the V gene TRBV18; weak D call: TRBD1 (6 bases). The CDR3 has 19 residues. Per germline, CDR1 KGHSH and CDR2 LQKENI. Trimming shortened V by 10 bases and J by 1 base, and 29 bases separated the two germline ends. DNA of the CDR3: TGTGCCACCCCCCCCGGTCACTCCACAGGGAATATGAGCAATCAGCCCCAGCATTTT. It encodes CATPPGHSTGNMSNQPQHF.

The chain joins TRBV11-2 to TRBJ2-7; TRBD1 matches 7 bases. The V gene end was trimmed by 6 bases and the J gene end by 6 bases; junction bases not matched to a gene: 14. Germline V CDR1 and CDR2: SGHAT, FQNNGV. The CDR3 covers 15 residues. CDR3 amino acids: CASRNPYRGSPEQYF. CDR3 DNA: TGTGCCAGCAGAAATCCTTACAGGGGTTCCCCCGAGCAGTACTTC.

The chain combines TRBV20-1 with TRBJ2-5, with D unclear. Per germline, CDR1 DFQATT and CDR2 SNEGSKA (reference sequence). The CDR3 is made up of 11 amino acids. The V end was cut by 6 bases, the J end by 2 bases, with 7 bases between. The CDR3 bases are TGCAGTGCCGAACTTCAAGAGACCCAGTACTTC. Translation: CSAELQETQYF.

Of note for this clone: A junction end diverges from the germline sequence, so it may reflect a read error. The chain links TRBV7-7 to TRBJ2-5; D not certain. Matching the DNA end better, TRBJ2-7 makes the J call doubtful. Germline V gene lookup returns CDR1 SSHAT and CDR2 FNYEAQ (reference sequence). The CDR3 spans 14 residues. The CDR3 sequence is CASSPGGASSEQYF. DNA for the CDR3: TGTGCTAGCAGCCCGGGCGGTGCGAGTAGCGAGCAGTACTTC.

This sequence joins TRBV10-3 and TRBJ2-5; 9 bases agree with TRBD1. The CDR3 sequence is 14 residues long. Germline-derived CDR1 and CDR2 are ENHRY and SYGVKD. Losses at the gene ends were 6 bases for V and 4 bases for J; bases not matched to a gene: 6. CDR3 sequence (DNA): TGTGCCATCAGGGAGGGACAGGGTGTAGAGACCCAGTACTTC. Translated, it gives CAIREGQGVETQYF.

This sequence joins TRBV10-2 and TRBJ1-4, with 11 positions matching TRBD1. Germline CDR1 is WSHSY and CDR2 is SAAADI. The V gene end was trimmed by 4 bases and the J gene end by 8 bases; junction bases not matched to a gene: 9. This CDR3 has 16 amino acids. The chain's CDR3 is CASSGDRTGGGEKLFF. Here the CDR3 DNA reads TGCGCCAGCAGTGGAGATCGGACAGGGGGCGGAGAAAAACTGTTTTTT.

The chain joins TRBV5-1 to TRBJ2-5, with TRBD2 as a possible D gene (6 bases). The CDR3 is 15 residues long. Looked up from germline, CDR1 is SGHRS and CDR2 is YFSETQ. V lost 1 base to trimming and J lost 5 bases, with 15 bases between them. The CDR3 reads CASSLWNPGVETQYF. CDR3 DNA: TGCGCCAGCAGCTTGTGGAATCCGGGGGTGGAGACCCAGTACTTC.

V gene TRBV7-3 combines with J gene TRBJ1-6, with 7 bases fitting TRBD1. This CDR3 comprises 14 residues. V lost 8 bases, J lost 6 bases, and 7 bases stayed unmatched. Germline CDR1 reads SGHTA; CDR2 reads FQGTGA. The CDR3 DNA is TGTGCCAGCGCCGAATCAGGGGGTAATTCACCCCTCCACTTT. Its protein product is CASAESGGNSPLHF.

The rearrangement links TRBV18 to TRBJ2-3; 9 bases map to TRBD1. Unmatched junction bases numbered 12, after V lost 5 bases and J lost 0 bases. This CDR3 is 18 amino acids long. CDR1 and CDR2 (germline): KGHSH, LQKENI. CDR3 region: CASSRQGEQLRSTDTQYF. The CDR3 coding sequence is TGTGCCAGCTCAAGACAGGGGGAACAACTCCGGAGCACAGATACGCAGTATTTT.

This chain joins TRBV2 and TRBJ2-6, with D possibly being TRBD1 (6 bases). The CDR3 loop spans 18 amino acids. Looked up from germline, CDR1 is SNHLY and CDR2 is FYNNEI. V shed 2 bases and J shed 0 bases, with 14 bases lying between them. The CDR3 sequence: CASSESTGKFSGANVLTF. In DNA, the CDR3 is TGTGCCAGCAGTGAATCGACAGGAAAGTTCTCTGGGGCCAACGTCCTGACTTTC.

The rearrangement links TRBV18 to TRBJ2-5; possibly TRBD2 for D (6 bases). Looked up from germline, CDR1 is KGHSH and CDR2 is LQKENI. This CDR3 has 15 residues. Trimming cost V 3 bases and J 2 bases, with 13 bases left between them. The CDR3 spells CASSPAGTEQETQYF. The CDR3 DNA is TGTGCCAGCTCACCCGCGGGGACGGAACAAGAGACCCAGTACTTC.

The rearrangement joins TRBV5-1 to TRBJ2-5; D is possibly TRBD2 (5 bases). This CDR3 region has 15 residues. Germline CDR1 is SGHRS and CDR2 is YFSETQ. V lost 0 bases to trimming and J lost 1 base, with 10 bases between them. As DNA, the CDR3 is TGCGCCAGCAGCTTGGTCGGGGTCAGCCAAGAGACCCAGTACTTC. Translated, it gives CASSLVGVSQETQYF.

The chain carries TRBV6-1 and TRBJ2-3; 9 bases agree with TRBD2. V was clipped by 7 bases and J by 5 bases; unmatched bases: 7. The germline V gene has CDR1 MNHNS and CDR2 SASEGT. The CDR3 totals 14 residues. The CDR3 reads CASNLAGGRDTQYF. CDR3 bases: TGTGCCAGCAATTTGGCGGGGGGGCGAGATACGCAGTATTTT.

This chain joins TRBV10-3 and TRBJ2-3; possible D gene TRBD1, 6 bases. Germline assignment: CDR1 ENHRY and CDR2 SYGVKD. Between the trimmed V and J ends, which lost 6 bases and 2 bases, there was a span of 9 bases. The CDR3 consists of 13 residues. CDR3 amino acids: CAISLGATDTQYF. In DNA, the CDR3 is TGTGCCATCAGCCTGGGGGCCACAGATACGCAGTATTTT.

The rearrangement links TRBV19 to TRBJ2-4, with a possible D match to TRBD2 (6 bases). The germline gives CDR1 LNHDA, CDR2 SQIVND (reference sequence). V lost 6 bases and J lost 6, with 12 bases in between. CDR3 length: 13 amino acids. CDR3 in DNA: TGTGCCAGTAGGAGACTAGAAGGAAACATTCAGTACTTC. Its translation: CASRRLEGNIQYF.

The chain joins TRBV5-5 to TRBJ1-1, with TRBD1 matching over 8 bases. V trimming: 0 bases; J trimming: 0 bases; junction bases outside the gene matches: 4. The CDR3 has 16 residues. CDR1 and CDR2 (germline): SGHKS, YYEKEE (reference sequence). In nucleotides, the CDR3 is TGTGCCAGCAGCTTGGGACAGGGGATACTGAACACTGAAGCTTTCTTT. Protein sequence: CASSLGQGILNTEAFF. Full variable domain (remainder filled in from reference TRBV5-5 and TRBJ1-1): DAGVTQSPTHLIKTRGQQVTLRCSPISGHKSVSWYQQVLGQGPQFIFQYYEKEERGRGNFPDRFSARQFPNYSSELNVNALLLGDSALYLCASSLGQGILNTEAFFGQGTRLTVV.

The V gene is TRBV5-5, the J gene TRBJ1-6; no firm D call. V was trimmed by 7 bases and J by 7 bases, leaving 15 bases between them. Germline V gene data show CDR1 as SGHKS and CDR2 as YYEKEE (reference sequence). The CDR3 covers 14 residues. This chain's CDR3 is CASVQHYQNSPLHF. The CDR3 DNA follows: TGTGCCAGCGTGCAGCACTACCAAAATTCACCCCTCCACTTT.

Comments on this clone: A junction end diverges from the germline sequence, so it may reflect a read error. The CDR3 protein is CASSSERGGRGEQFF. DNA of the CDR3: TGTGCTAGCAGCTCCGAAAGGGGGGGGCGTGGTGAGCAGTTCTTC. This sequence joins TRBV7-7 and TRBJ2-1, with TRBD2 as a possible D gene (7 bases). CDR1 and CDR2 (germline): SSHAT, FNYEAQ (reference sequence). The CDR3 is made up of 15 amino acids.

The chain uses TRBV19 and TRBJ1-1; D unclear. Trimming left V 7 bases short and J 3 bases short, with 15 bases between. The CDR3 runs 14 residues. Per germline, CDR1 LNHDA and CDR2 SQIVND (reference sequence). As DNA, the CDR3 is TGTGCCAGTATCCGCCGTGGAGGAGACACTGAAGCTTTCTTT. Protein: CASIRRGGDTEAFF.

The J gene is TRBJ2-5, the V gene TRBV5-6, with D maybe TRBD2 (7 bases). The J call may be mistaken, given a closer DNA end match to TRBJ2-7. CDR1 and CDR2 (germline): SGHDT, YYEEEE. The CDR3 has 15 amino acids. The CDR3 sequence is CASTSLGGGRYEQYF. The CDR3 bases are TGTGCCAGCACCAGCCTAGGGGGAGGGCGGTACGAGCAGTACTTC.

The V and J genes are TRBV5-8 and TRBJ1-6; a weak D match, TRBD1 (6 bases). Trimming took off 4 bases at V and 7 bases at J, with 12 bases between the two ends. The CDR3 covers 14 residues. Germline V gene lookup returns CDR1 SGHTS and CDR2 YDEGEE. As DNA, the CDR3 is TGTGCCAGCAGCCGGTGGACAGAAAATTCACCCCTCCACTTT. The encoded protein is CASSRWTENSPLHF.

The CDR3 is CAWSVKGGMETQYF. The CDR3 DNA follows: TGTGCCTGGAGTGTAAAAGGGGGCATGGAGACCCAGTACTTC. The J gene is TRBJ2-5, the V gene TRBV30; 7 bases are shared with TRBD1. Trimming at V came to 0 bases and at J to 5 bases, leaving 6 bases not matched to a gene. Looked up from germline, CDR1 is GTSNPN and CDR2 is SVGIG (reference sequence). The CDR3 is 14 amino acids.

This sequence joins TRBV15 and TRBJ1-1; D is unclear. The CDR3 is made up of 14 amino acids. The germline gives CDR1 LNHNV, CDR2 YYDKDF (reference sequence). The ends were cut back, 0 bases at V and 13 bases at J, with 18 bases in the middle. CDR3 region: CATSRDQPGRNCFF. The CDR3 DNA is TGTGCCACCAGCAGAGATCAGCCGGGTCGGAATTGTTTCTTT.

The chain joins TRBV7-6 to TRBJ2-7, with no clear D. The CDR3 loop spans 13 amino acids. Germline CDR1 SGHVS, CDR2 FNYEAQ. The V and J ends lost 1 base and 4 bases respectively, with 8 bases between them. CDR3 sequence reads: CASSLGRYYEQYF. The DNA of the CDR3 is TGTGCCAGCAGCTTAGGCAGATATTACGAGCAGTACTTC.

J is TRBJ2-1 and V is TRBV7-9; tentatively, D is TRBD2 (6 bases). Trimming pared 5 bases from V and 6 bases from J, leaving 26 bases between. The CDR3 spans 18 residues. CDR1 and CDR2 (germline): SEHNR, FQNEAQ (reference sequence). The CDR3 here is CASSLGGGPLRSVNEQFF. The CDR3 nucleotides read TGTGCCAGCAGCCTTGGGGGAGGCCCCCTGCGGTCGGTCAATGAGCAGTTCTTC.

The CDR3 spells CASSPETGGYTF. The CDR3 bases are TGTGCCAGCAGCCCCGAGACGGGTGGCTACACCTTC. The chain couples TRBV7-9 to TRBJ1-2, with no clear D. Trimming removed 5 bases at V and 7 bases at J, with 11 bases between. CDR1 is SEHNR and CDR2 is FQNEAQ in the germline V gene (reference sequence). The CDR3 has 12 amino acids.

J is TRBJ2-4 and V is TRBV2; TRBD2 aligns across 9 bases. Trimming at V came to 2 bases and at J to 6 bases, leaving 8 bases not matched to a gene. Germline loops: CDR1 SNHLY, CDR2 FYNNEI. This CDR3 is built from 16 residues. Written as DNA, the CDR3 is TGTGCCAGCAGTGAACCGAGCGGGGGGCGTGGAAACATTCAGTACTTC. Encoded protein: CASSEPSGGRGNIQYF.

The chain has TRBV5-1 and TRBJ1-6; weak D call: TRBD1 (6 bases). This CDR3 is 14 amino acids long. V was shortened by 0 bases and J by 7 bases, with 8 bases between the two germline ends. Germline loops: CDR1 SGHRS, CDR2 YFSETQ. DNA of the CDR3: TGCGCCAGCAGCTTGGGGACAGCCAATTCACCCCTCCACTTT. Translation gives CASSLGTANSPLHF.

The chain has TRBV7-9 and TRBJ2-3; TRBD2 aligns across 11 bases. V was pared by 5 bases and J by 0 bases, with 7 bases of the junction left unmatched. From germline, CDR1 is SEHNR and CDR2 FQNEAQ (reference sequence). The CDR3 spans 17 residues. The CDR3 DNA reads TGTGCCAGCAGCAGAGGGACTAGCGGCGTCAGCACAGATACGCAGTATTTT. Protein: CASSRGTSGVSTDTQYF.

V gene TRBV6-5 combines with J gene TRBJ1-3; TRBD1 might be the D (6 bases). V was clipped by 6 bases and J by 4 bases, with 13 bases between them. Looked up from germline, CDR1 is MNHEY and CDR2 is SVGAGI. There are 14 residues in the CDR3. CDR3 nucleotides: TGTGCCAGCAGAGTCCAGACAGGCGGAAACACCATATATTTT. Amino acid sequence: CASRVQTGGNTIYF.

V and J are TRBV9 and TRBJ2-5; D unclear. Trimming stripped 3 bases from V and 7 bases from J, with 7 bases between. This CDR3 has 11 residues. CDR1 is SGDLS and CDR2 is YYNGEE in the germline V gene. CDR3 sequence: CASSGAGTQYF. CDR3 coding DNA: TGTGCCAGCAGCGGCGCCGGGACCCAGTACTTC.